The 21 T cell receptor beta chains reported below all come from one sample, sequenced in a study of post-analysis software for immune sequencing data. General study findings and limits: The five TRBV segments detected at higher frequency in patients than in controls included TRBV5-6, TRBV5-1 and TRBV20-1.

Unique molecular identifiers were present in the TCR beta cDNA libraries. Via MiXCR, TCRdb re-called the PCR reads, giving one row per CDR3 protein. The sample has roughly 580,000 distinct CDR3 sequences; roughly 40% are singletons. Which antigens these TCRs recognize remains unknown. The sequencing sample was made of blood. These receptors all come from a girl aged 5 to 17 with multiple sclerosis.

The rearrangement uses TRBV6-1 and TRBJ1-1; tentatively, D is TRBD1 (5 bases). Germline values: CDR1 MNHNS, CDR2 SASEGT. V lost 7 bases to trimming and J lost 4 bases, with 10 bases between them. There are 12 residues in the CDR3. CDR3 coding DNA: TGTGCCAGCACCGGGGGGTCCACTGAAGCTTTCTTT. This sequence encodes CASTGGSTEAFF.

This chain links TRBV12-3 or TRBV12-4 with TRBJ2-1, with 12 bases identical to TRBD2. Trimming at V came to 6 bases and at J to 13 bases, leaving 10 bases not matched to a gene. This CDR3 contains 14 residues. CDR3 region: CASRTSGGPEVQFF. The CDR3 DNA is TGTGCCAGCAGGACTAGCGGGGGACCTGAAGTCCAGTTCTTC.

The rearrangement joins TRBV20-1 to TRBJ1-5; 9 positions match TRBD1. This CDR3 spans 19 amino acids. The V gene end was trimmed by 0 bases and the J gene end by 0 bases; junction bases not matched to a gene: 12. Germline CDR1 DFQATT, CDR2 SNEGSKA (reference sequence). The DNA of the CDR3 is TGCAGTGCTAGAGATCGGGGTGTGGACAGGGGCTATAGCAATCAGCCCCAGCATTTT. It is translated as CSARDRGVDRGYSNQPQHF.

This clonotype was detected a few times. This chain links TRBV7-2 with TRBJ2-2, with D unclear. The length of the CDR3 is 14 residues. The V end was cut by 1 base, the J end by 1 base, with 4 bases between. CDR1 SGHTA and CDR2 FQGNSA come from the germline V gene. The CDR3 coding sequence is TGTGCCAGCAGCTTAGGACGGAACACCGGGGAGCTGTTTTTT. Residues: CASSLGRNTGELFF.

Details on this clonotype: Sequence at one end of the junction differs from germline and may be a read error. The chain recombines TRBV6-6 with TRBJ2-5; 8 nucleotides line up with TRBD1. The CDR3 loop spans 16 amino acids. Germline V gene lookup returns CDR1 MNHNY and CDR2 SVGAGI (reference sequence). CDR3 protein: CASSLRPQGARTTQHF. In nucleotides, the CDR3 is TGTGCCAGCAGTTTAAGGCCCCAGGGGGCGCGAACGACCCAGCACTTC.

This chain joins TRBV12-3 or TRBV12-4 and TRBJ2-7; weak D call: TRBD2 (6 bases). The CDR3 is 13 amino acids. V lost 6 bases to trimming and J lost 5 bases, with 14 bases between them. The CDR3 protein is CASRISGSHEQYF. CDR3 nucleotides: TGTGCCAGCAGGATTAGCGGTTCCCACGAGCAGTACTTC.

The chain joins TRBV12-3 or TRBV12-4 to TRBJ1-1; maybe TRBD1 (5 bases). The CDR3 runs to 14 residues. V lost 3 bases to trimming and J lost 7 bases, with 15 bases between them. In DNA, the CDR3 is TGTGCCAGCAGTTTGAGGGATGGGGCGGGTGAAGCTTTCTTT. This translates into CASSLRDGAGEAFF.

This clonotype occurred a few times. V gene TRBV7-9 combines with J gene TRBJ2-3, with unresolved D. The V gene's germline CDR1 is SEHNR and CDR2 FQNEAQ (reference sequence). The CDR3 is 14 residues long. The V end lost 4 bases, the J end lost 3 bases, and 11 bases lay between the germline ends. The CDR3 is CASSYERFTDTQYF. In DNA, the CDR3 is TGTGCCAGCAGCTACGAGAGGTTTACAGATACGCAGTATTTT.

The chain carries TRBV10-3 and TRBJ2-7, with D perhaps matching TRBD2 (6 bases). CDR1 is ENHRY, CDR2 SYGVKD, per germline. Trimming removed 6 bases at V and 7 bases at J, with 28 bases between. There are 17 residues in the CDR3. The CDR3 loop is CAIRGSVLSGENGEQYF. The CDR3 DNA reads TGTGCCATCAGGGGCTCGGTCTTATCGGGGGAGAATGGGGAGCAGTACTTC.

Concerning this clonotype itself: The junction does not match germline at one end; this may be a read error. The chain is built from TRBV3-1 and TRBJ2-1; D may correspond to TRBD1 or TRBD2 (6 bases each). The CDR3 consists of 14 residues. Germline values: CDR1 LGHDT, CDR2 YNNKEL (reference sequence). The CDR3 DNA reads as TGTACCAGCAGGGGAGCGGGTTCCAACAATGAGCAGTTCTTC. Its protein is CTSRGAGSNNEQFF.

The table lists this clonotype with a count of one. The V call is TRBV12-3 or TRBV12-4, the J call TRBJ1-1; no reliable D call. V lost 6 bases to trimming and J lost 4 bases, with 12 bases between them. This CDR3 is built from 13 residues. The CDR3 DNA sequence: TGTGCCAGCAGATTCGGACTGGGCACTGAAGCTTTCTTT. This codes for CASRFGLGTEAFF.

This clonotype was picked up a small number of times. The rearrangement joins TRBV7-9 to TRBJ2-3; possibly TRBD2 for D (5 bases). The CDR3 has 14 residues. V shed 8 bases and J shed 0 bases, with 12 bases lying between them. Germline V gene data show CDR1 as SEHNR and CDR2 as FQNEAQ (reference sequence). For the CDR3, the DNA is TGTGCCAGCGGGCTAGCTCATAGCACAGATACGCAGTATTTT. It translates to CASGLAHSTDTQYF.

In DNA, the CDR3 is TGTGCCAGCAGGCCCACAGGGATGGGAGAGCAGTACTTC. It codes for CASRPTGMGEQYF. The chain is built from TRBV7-8 and TRBJ2-1, with D possibly being TRBD1 (6 bases). Judging by the DNA end, TRBJ2-7 fits better; the J call may be wrong. The CDR3 contains 13 residues. Germline V gene data show CDR1 as SGHVS and CDR2 as FQNEAQ.

This clonotype appeared many times. One end of the junction varies from germline; a read error may be responsible. The chain joins TRBV7-9 to TRBJ2-5; D is unclear. The CDR3 consists of 12 residues. Germline V lookup: CDR1 SEHNR, CDR2 FQNEAQ (reference sequence). CDR3 residues: CASSLVQETQYF. The CDR3 nucleotides read TGTGCCAGCAGTTTAGTCCAAGAGACCCAGTACTTC.

To note about this clonotype: A read error may produce the germline difference seen at one junction end. V usage is TRBV27 and J usage is TRBJ2-5; 9 nucleotides align to TRBD1. The DNA end is more similar to TRBJ2-7, so the J call may be wrong. The CDR3 contains 15 residues. Germline V gene data show CDR1 as MNHEY and CDR2 as SMNVEV (reference sequence). Here the CDR3 reads CAGSPRTGATYEQYF. The CDR3 region has the DNA TGTGCCGGCAGTCCCCGGACAGGGGCTACCTACGAGCAGTACTTC.

This clonotype appeared a few times. This CDR3 is CASSLDWTGETQYF. CDR3 bases: TGTGCCAGCAGCTTGGATTGGACGGGAGAGACCCAGTACTTC. The chain links TRBV5-6 to TRBJ2-5; D gene uncertain. This CDR3 has 14 residues. V lost 0 bases to trimming and J lost 4 bases, with 10 bases between them. The germline V gene has CDR1 SGHDT and CDR2 YYEEEE. The variable domain in full, completed from reference TRBV5-6 and TRBJ2-5, reads DAGVTQSPTHLIKTRGQQVTLRCSPKSGHDTVSWYQQALGQGPQFIFQYYEEEERQRGNFPDRFSGHQFPNYSSELNVNALLLGDSALYLCASSLDWTGETQYFGPGTRLLVL.

The chain has TRBV21-1 and TRBJ1-1; TRBD1, the table's D call, was not compared with the DNA. TRBV21-1 is a known pseudogene. The CDR3 runs to 15 residues. The CDR3 nucleotides are TGTGCCAGCAGCAAAGTGGGTCAGGAGAACACTGAAGCTTTCTTT. Translated, it gives CASSKVGQENTEAFF.

The gene calls are TRBV5-1 and TRBJ2-1; the D gene could be TRBD1 or TRBD2 (5 bases each). Germline CDR1 and CDR2: SGHRS and YFSETQ. The V gene lost 3 bases and the J gene lost 2 bases, with 24 bases spanning the gap. The CDR3 covers 19 residues. Written as DNA, the CDR3 is TGCGCCAGCAGCTCCACCCGGACATCTAAGCGGAACACCTACAATGAGCAGTTCTTC. Its translation: CASSSTRTSKRNTYNEQFF.

The CDR3 DNA sequence: TGCGCCAGCGGCACAAGTGTCCAGTATGGCTACACCTTC. It yields the protein CASGTSVQYGYTF. This sequence joins TRBV5-1 and TRBJ1-2; D gene unclear. Deletions cut 7 bases from V and 5 bases from J, with 15 bases between. Per germline, CDR1 SGHRS and CDR2 YFSETQ. The CDR3 extends over 13 amino acids.

CDR3 region: CASRPGQGEQYF. DNA of the CDR3: TGTGCCAGCAGACCCGGACAGGGTGAGCAGTACTTC. V and J are TRBV6-6 and TRBJ2-5; the match to TRBD1 covers 8 bases. The germline CDR1 and CDR2 sequences are MNHNY and SVGAGI (reference sequence). This CDR3 contains 12 residues. V lost 6 bases, J lost 11 bases, and 8 bases stayed unmatched.

V gene TRBV29-1 combines with J gene TRBJ2-3; no firm D call. Germline CDR1 SQVTM, CDR2 ANQGSEA. V lost 4 bases, J lost 3 bases, and 11 bases lay in between. The CDR3 covers 13 residues. The CDR3 protein is CSVGLKQTDTQYF. The CDR3, as DNA: TGCAGCGTTGGTTTGAAACAGACAGATACGCAGTATTTT.